These 22 T cell receptor beta chains were sequenced from one sample in a study of cytomegalovirus exposure and HLA in healthy donors. With 60 Vbeta and 13 Jbeta primers, the PCR was carried out. The table came from immunoSEQ multiplex PCR; TCRdb's copy has only in-frame clones and leaves some out. The sample includes some 140,000 clones, over 70% seen only once; the top ten take over 2%. The sequencing input was PBMCs. Every receptor here comes from a man younger than 45 in good health and CMV-seronegative.

V gene TRBV6-1 combines with J gene TRBJ2-5, with D hard to call. Matching the DNA end better, TRBJ2-7 makes the J call doubtful. The germline CDR1 and CDR2 sequences are MNHNS and SASEGT. CDR3 length: 12 amino acids. Written as DNA, the CDR3 is TGTGCCAGCAGTGAATTGAGATACGAGCAGTACTTC. This codes for CASSELRYEQYF.

CDR3 bases: TGTGCCAGCAGCATGGACAGCTACGAGCAGTACTTC. Protein product: CASSMDSYEQYF. The rearrangement uses TRBV11-1 and TRBJ2-7, with a possible D match to TRBD1 (6 bases). Germline lookup yields CDR1 SGHAT and CDR2 FQDESV (reference sequence). CDR3 length: 12 residues. Deletions cut 5 bases from V and 3 bases from J, with 8 bases between. The complete variable domain, with remaining parts taken from reference TRBV11-1 and TRBJ2-7, reads EAEVAQSPRYKITEKSQAVAFWCDPISGHATLYWYRQILGQGPELLVQFQDESVVDDSQLPKDRFSAERLKGVDSTLKIQPAELGDSAMYLCASSMDSYEQYFGPGTRLTVT.

The chain is built from TRBV10-3 and TRBJ1-2, with TRBD1 identical over 11 bases. The ends lost 7 bases at V and 6 bases at J; junction bases unmatched: 4. This CDR3 has 13 residues. The V gene's germline CDR1 is ENHRY and CDR2 SYGVKD. This chain's CDR3 is CAINPGQGDGYTF. CDR3 DNA: TGTGCCATCAACCCGGGACAGGGGGATGGCTACACCTTC.

The V and J genes are TRBV7-2 and TRBJ1-5; D gene ambiguous. Trimming shortened V by 1 base and J by 1 base, and 8 bases separated the two germline ends. The CDR3 is 15 residues long. The germline V gene has CDR1 SGHTA and CDR2 FQGNSA. The CDR3: CASSLGAGSNQPQHF. CDR3 DNA: TGTGCCAGCAGCTTAGGAGCGGGGAGCAATCAGCCCCAGCATTTT.

The CDR3 protein is CASRTLDSYEQYF. The CDR3 DNA sequence: TGTGCCAGTAGGACTCTAGACTCCTACGAGCAGTACTTC. The chain has TRBV19 and TRBJ2-7, with D hard to call. Germline V gives CDR1 LNHDA, CDR2 SQIVND (reference sequence). V lost 6 bases to trimming and J lost 0 bases, with 9 bases between them. This CDR3 spans 13 amino acids.

The V gene is TRBV10-1, the J gene TRBJ1-1, with 11 bases that match TRBD1. In germline, CDR1 is WNHNN, CDR2 SYGVQD (reference sequence). J was trimmed by 3 bases and V by 4 bases; bases with no gene match: 4. The CDR3 length is 15 residues. Written as DNA, the CDR3 is TGCGCCAGCAGTGCTGGACAGGGGGCGGACACTGAAGCTTTCTTT. Protein: CASSAGQGADTEAFF.

The chain joins TRBV6-1 to TRBJ1-1, with D unclear. The CDR3 loop spans 15 amino acids. Germline V lookup: CDR1 MNHNS, CDR2 SASEGT. Trimming took off 1 base at V and 0 bases at J, with 9 bases between the two ends. In DNA, the CDR3 is TGTGCCAGCAGTGAAGGGAGCCCGTTGAACACTGAAGCTTTCTTT. Residues: CASSEGSPLNTEAFF.

A few counts support this clone. CDR3 loop: CATLGSTNEKLFF. The DNA for the CDR3 is TGTGCCACCCTAGGTTCCACTAATGAAAAACTGTTTTTT. This chain connects TRBV6-6 to TRBJ1-4; no firm D call. The CDR3 extends over 13 amino acids. With 10 bases removed from V and 2 bases from J, the gap between germline ends came to 11 bases. CDR1 and CDR2 (germline): MNHNY, SVGAGI (reference sequence).

The chain recombines TRBV5-1 with TRBJ2-7; D possibly corresponds to TRBD2 (6 bases). This CDR3 spans 15 amino acids. Germline loops: CDR1 SGHRS, CDR2 YFSETQ. V lost 4 bases and J 0 bases, leaving 14 bases between the germline ends. The DNA for the CDR3 is TGCGCCAGCAGCGCCGACCCCGGGAGCTCCTACGAGCAGTACTTC. This sequence encodes CASSADPGSSYEQYF. Variable domain in full (rest from reference TRBV5-1 and TRBJ2-7): KAGVTQTPRYLIKTRGQQVTLSCSPISGHRSVSWYQQTPGQGLQFLFEYFSETQRNKGNFPGRFSGRQFSNSRSEMNVSTLELGDSALYLCASSADPGSSYEQYFGPGTRLTVT.

The chain uses TRBV6-5 and TRBJ1-6, with 11 bases matching TRBD1. Germline assignment: CDR1 MNHEY and CDR2 SVGAGI. V was clipped by 2 bases and J by 7 bases; unmatched bases: 4. This CDR3 spans 16 amino acids. CDR3 in amino acids: CASSYPGTGGNSPLHF. The CDR3 nucleotides are TGTGCCAGCAGTTACCCTGGGACAGGGGGGAATTCACCCCTCCACTTT.

The gene calls are TRBV5-1 and TRBJ1-2; no firm D call. Trimming left V 0 bases short and J 4 bases short, with 4 bases between. CDR3 length equals 12 residues. Germline V CDR1 and CDR2: SGHRS, YFSETQ. The CDR3 region is CASSLDSYGYTF. Here the CDR3 DNA reads TGCGCCAGCAGCTTGGACAGCTATGGCTACACCTTC.

This chain joins TRBV29-1 and TRBJ2-7, with 7 nucleotides matching TRBD2. Germline CDR1 SQVTM, CDR2 ANQGSEA. V shed 4 bases and J 5 bases; nucleotides not matched to a gene: 2. The CDR3 runs to 11 residues. The DNA of the CDR3 is TGCAGCGTTGGGGAGGGACACGAGCAGTACTTC. Protein sequence: CSVGEGHEQYF.

A single count supports this clone. The CDR3 reads CASRPSPGLEQFF. The DNA of the CDR3 is TGTGCCAGCAGACCATCCCCGGGACTAGAGCAGTTCTTC. The rearrangement links TRBV27 to TRBJ2-1; 7 bases agree with TRBD2. Germline-derived CDR1 and CDR2 are MNHEY and SMNVEV (reference sequence). J lost 10 bases, V lost 6 bases, and 9 bases had no gene match. This CDR3 has 13 residues.

The chain employs TRBV6-5 and TRBJ2-3; D is perhaps TRBD2 (5 bases). V was clipped by 4 bases and J by 6 bases, with 14 bases between them. Germline CDR1 is MNHEY and CDR2 is SVGAGI. This CDR3 is built from 14 residues. The CDR3 DNA reads TGTGCCAGCAGTTCGCCCGGGCGGGCCGATACGCAGTATTTT. Translated: CASSSPGRADTQYF.

For this clone: The junction does not match germline at one end; this may be a read error. The chain is built from TRBV5-6 and TRBJ2-1; 8 nucleotides match TRBD2. Germline assignment: CDR1 SGHDT and CDR2 YYEEEE. The CDR3 is made up of 12 amino acids. The chain's CDR3 is CATTGGGNKQFF. The CDR3 DNA is TGTGCCACTACGGGGGGGGGCAATAAGCAGTTCTTC.

This clone was seen only a few times. V is TRBV18 and J is TRBJ1-5; unclear D gene. The CDR3 extends over 14 amino acids. Germline V gene data show CDR1 as KGHSH and CDR2 as LQKENI. Trimming stripped 1 base from V and 7 bases from J, with 11 bases between. In DNA form, the CDR3 reads TGTGCCAGCTCACCACGTCCGGGAGAACAGCCCCAGCATTTT. This codes for CASSPRPGEQPQHF.

V and J are TRBV7-2 and TRBJ2-7; the D gene is possibly TRBD2 (5 bases). Germline V CDR1 and CDR2: SGHTA, FQGNSA. Between the trimmed V and J ends, which lost 1 base and 7 bases, there was a span of 14 bases. The CDR3 has 14 amino acids. CDR3 region: CASSLDPRSGEQYF. The CDR3 bases are TGTGCCAGCAGCTTAGACCCCCGTTCGGGAGAGCAGTACTTC.

The chain is built from TRBV28 and TRBJ1-4; 7 bases are shared with TRBD1. This CDR3 is 14 amino acids long. The junction had 6 bases not matched to a gene; V was cut back by 4 bases and J by 7 bases. The V gene's germline CDR1 is MDHEN and CDR2 SYDVKM. The CDR3 nucleotides are TGTGCCAGCAGTTCACAGGGGCGAGGTGAAAAACTGTTTTTT. As protein: CASSSQGRGEKLFF.

This chain uses TRBV11-2 with TRBJ1-1, with D hard to call. Looked up from germline, CDR1 is SGHAT and CDR2 is FQNNGV. V lost 3 bases to trimming and J lost 7 bases, with 15 bases between them. The CDR3 has 14 amino acids. In DNA form, the CDR3 reads TGTGCCAGCAGCTTGTTTGACTCCACGCATGAAGCTTTCTTT. Translation: CASSLFDSTHEAFF.

This chain uses TRBV11-2 with TRBJ2-2; 13 bases fit TRBD2. Germline CDR1 SGHAT, CDR2 FQNNGV. Trimming cost V 2 bases and J 6 bases; bases outside gene matches: 3. The CDR3 loop spans 16 amino acids. The CDR3 loop reads CASSLTSGRASGELFF. The CDR3 DNA sequence: TGTGCCAGCAGCTTAACTAGCGGGAGGGCCTCCGGGGAGCTGTTTTTT.

V and J are TRBV7-9 and TRBJ2-1; D remains unclear. Germline lookup yields CDR1 SEHNR and CDR2 FQNEAQ (reference sequence). This CDR3 has 13 residues. Deletions cut 2 bases from V and 8 bases from J, with 10 bases between. The CDR3 loop reads CASSLLGSDEQFF. In nucleotides, the CDR3 is TGTGCCAGCAGCTTACTTGGCTCCGATGAGCAGTTCTTC.

The V call is TRBV14, the J call TRBJ2-7, with a possible D match to TRBD1 (6 bases). CDR3 length: 15 residues. V was cut by 3 bases and J by 6 bases, with 18 bases left in between. CDR1 SGHDN and CDR2 FVKESK come from the germline V gene. The CDR3: CASSQWGPSAGEQYF. CDR3 DNA sequence: TGTGCCAGCAGCCAGTGGGGGCCTAGTGCGGGCGAGCAGTACTTC.